Following are 25 T cell receptor beta chains from one sample sequenced in a study of blood T cell repertoires in COVID-19. TCRdb keeps only in-frame clones here, not all; method: immunoSEQ multiplex PCR. The sample holds almost 200,000 clones, roughly nine tenths seen once. Sequencing was carried out using peripheral blood. The source of these receptors is a woman in her sixties or seventies with acute or convalescent COVID-19.

This chain connects TRBV7-2 to TRBJ2-3; D remains unclear. From germline, CDR1 is SGHTA and CDR2 FQGNSA. V was pared by 0 bases and J by 5 bases, with 9 bases between. The CDR3 spans 14 residues. The CDR3 spells CASSLALVVDTQYF. DNA of the CDR3: TGTGCCAGCAGCTTAGCTCTAGTGGTAGATACGCAGTATTTT.

This clone was counted a few times. This chain joins TRBV5-1 and TRBJ1-5; no firm D call. This CDR3 spans 14 amino acids. Per germline, CDR1 SGHRS and CDR2 YFSETQ. V was shortened by 3 bases and J by 5 bases, with 12 bases between the two germline ends. The CDR3 coding sequence is TGCGCCAGCAGCTACGGAACAAGCGATCAGCCCCAGCATTTT. Residues: CASSYGTSDQPQHF.

The V call is TRBV12-1, the J call TRBJ1-5. TRBV12-1 is classified as a pseudogene. The CDR3 sequence is 17 residues long. This chain's CDR3 is CASSSRVDLYSNQPQHF. Written as DNA, the CDR3 is TGTGCCAGCAGCTCCCGGGTCGACCTTTATAGCAATCAGCCCCAGCATTTT.

There are a few counts of this clone. The chain employs TRBV6-1 and TRBJ2-7, with unresolved D. The V gene lost 3 bases and the J gene lost 6 bases, with 18 bases spanning the gap. CDR1 MNHNS and CDR2 SASEGT come from the germline V gene. The CDR3 is 15 residues long. The CDR3 DNA is TGTGCCAGCAGTGAGGTCGTTCCCCCTTTCGGCGAGCAGTACTTC. Protein sequence: CASSEVVPPFGEQYF.

The CDR3 DNA reads as TGTGCCAGCAGTGATGGGCACCGTTTGAACACTGAAGCTTTCTTT. Encoded protein: CASSDGHRLNTEAFF. The rearrangement uses TRBV6-1 and TRBJ1-1; D unresolved. Germline V gives CDR1 MNHNS, CDR2 SASEGT. CDR3 length: 15 amino acids. Trimming removed 3 bases at V and 0 bases at J, with 11 bases between.

The chain employs TRBV2 and TRBJ2-1, with 11 bases aligning to TRBD2. This CDR3 comprises 17 residues. V gave up 3 bases and J gave up 4 bases; unmatched junction bases: 8. CDR1 and CDR2 (germline): SNHLY, FYNNEI. The CDR3 region has the DNA TGTGCCAGCAGTGATATTCGACTAGCGGGGAGATACAATGAGCAGTTCTTC. Translated: CASSDIRLAGRYNEQFF. The full variable domain, completed using reference TRBV2 and TRBJ2-1, is EPEVTQTPSHQVTQMGQEVILRCVPISNHLYFYWYRQILGQKVEFLVSFYNNEISEKSEIFDDQFSVERPDGSNFTLKIRSTKLEDSAMYFCASSDIRLAGRYNEQFFGPGTRLTVL.

The V and J genes are TRBV6-5 and TRBJ2-7; 10 nucleotides line up with TRBD1. The CDR3 extends over 15 amino acids. The V gene's germline CDR1 is MNHEY and CDR2 SVGAGI. V shed 2 bases, J shed 0 bases, and the junction held 1 base outside the gene matches. The CDR3 DNA is TGTGCCAGCAGTTACGGGACAGGGGACTCCTACGAGCAGTACTTC. Residues: CASSYGTGDSYEQYF.

The chain uses TRBV28 and TRBJ1-1, with 8 bases fitting TRBD1. V gave up 1 base and J gave up 8 bases; unmatched junction bases: 3. The CDR3 runs 13 residues. Germline CDR1 reads MDHEN; CDR2 reads SYDVKM. The CDR3 sequence is CASSLFGQGEAFF. CDR3 coding DNA: TGTGCCAGCAGTTTATTCGGACAGGGAGAAGCTTTCTTT.

V is TRBV3-1 (or the pseudogene TRBV3-2) and J is TRBJ2-7, with D possibly matching TRBD2 (6 bases). Germline values: CDR1 LGHDT, CDR2 YNNKEL (reference sequence). Between the trimmed V and J ends, which lost 6 bases and 0 bases, there was a span of 15 bases. The CDR3 has 15 amino acids. The CDR3 region is CASRAIVTSSYEQYF. Here the CDR3 DNA reads TGTGCCAGCAGAGCCATTGTGACTAGCTCCTACGAGCAGTACTTC.

The V and J genes are TRBV6-6 and TRBJ1-1, with 7 bases matching TRBD1. V gave up 6 bases and J gave up 7 bases; unmatched junction bases: 2. This CDR3 has 11 residues. CDR1 is MNHNY and CDR2 is SVGAGI in the germline V gene (reference sequence). The CDR3 reads CASRRDSEAFF. The CDR3 nucleotides read TGTGCCAGCAGGCGGGACAGTGAAGCTTTCTTT.

The chain combines TRBV28 with TRBJ1-2; D is perhaps TRBD1 (6 bases). Germline CDR1 and CDR2: MDHEN and SYDVKM. The V end lost 8 bases, the J end lost 8 bases, and 15 bases lay between the germline ends. This CDR3 spans 12 amino acids. The CDR3 loop is CASLQGAGGYTF. CDR3 DNA: TGTGCCAGCTTACAGGGTGCGGGCGGCTACACCTTC.

This clone was seen a single time. This sequence joins TRBV11-3 and TRBJ1-1, with no clear D. The ends were cut back, 4 bases at V and 1 base at J, with 7 bases in the middle. The CDR3 is 13 amino acids. CDR1 SGHNT and CDR2 YENEEA come from the germline V gene. In DNA form, the CDR3 reads TGTGCCAGCAGCTATAAGAGGAACACTGAAGCTTTCTTT. Residues: CASSYKRNTEAFF.

The gene calls are TRBV24-1 and TRBJ2-3, with 9 positions matching TRBD2. The CDR3 length is 15 residues. From germline, CDR1 is KGHDR and CDR2 SFDVKD. Trimming cost V 4 bases and J 3 bases; bases outside gene matches: 4. The CDR3 region has the DNA TGTGCCACCAGTGACCGTAGCGGGAGTACAGATACGCAGTATTTT. As protein: CATSDRSGSTDTQYF.

The chain combines TRBV6-5 with TRBJ2-7; maybe TRBD1 (6 bases). Germline CDR1 MNHEY, CDR2 SVGAGI. This CDR3 is built from 12 residues. V was shortened by 11 bases and J by 4 bases, with 15 bases between the two germline ends. The CDR3 DNA follows: TGTGCCGCCGGAAGACAGGTTTACGAGCAGTACTTC. Residues: CAAGRQVYEQYF.

A note on this clone: Compared with germline, one end of the junction differs, possibly owing to a read error. DNA for the CDR3: TGTGCCAGCAGTTTGGACGGCGCGGGAAATGGCTACACCTTC. Amino acids: CASSLDGAGNGYTF. The chain recombines TRBV5-4 with TRBJ1-2; unclear D gene. CDR1 and CDR2 from the germline V gene are SGHNT and YYREEE (reference sequence). The CDR3 length is 14 residues.

The chain is built from TRBV5-1 and TRBJ1-3; D is ambiguous. V lost 7 bases, J lost 0 bases, and 8 bases lay in between. Germline V gene data show CDR1 as SGHRS and CDR2 as YFSETQ. The CDR3 has 13 amino acids. As DNA, the CDR3 is TGCGCCAGCCGGCAGGCCTCTGGAAACACCATATATTTT. Encoded protein: CASRQASGNTIYF.

This chain uses TRBV5-1 with TRBJ1-1; no clear D gene. The germline V gene has CDR1 SGHRS and CDR2 YFSETQ. The length of the CDR3 is 14 residues. Trimming stripped 0 bases from V and 2 bases from J, with 8 bases between. The CDR3, as DNA: TGCGCCAGCAGCTTGGATGAGGTTAACACTGAAGCTTTCTTT. This gives the protein CASSLDEVNTEAFF.

This rearrangement joins TRBV7-9 to TRBJ2-1; 9 bases map to TRBD1. The CDR3 loop spans 19 amino acids. The germline V gene encodes CDR1 SEHNR and CDR2 FQNEAQ (reference sequence). V lost 4 bases and J lost 3; bases outside the gene matches: 16. CDR3: CASSSPEITTGQGYNEQFF. CDR3 nucleotide sequence: TGTGCCAGCAGCTCGCCTGAAATTACCACGGGACAGGGCTACAATGAGCAGTTCTTC. Combining the CDR3 with reference TRBV7-9 and TRBJ2-1 gives the whole variable domain DTGVSQNPRHKITKRGQNVTFRCDPISEHNRLYWYRQTLGQGPEFLTYFQNEAQLEKSRLLSDRFSAERPKGSFSTLEIQRTEQGDSAMYLCASSSPEITTGQGYNEQFFGPGTRLTVL.

The gene calls are TRBV10-1 and TRBJ2-7; 9 bases agree with TRBD2. J was trimmed by 5 bases and V by 3 bases; bases with no gene match: 5. Germline V gene lookup returns CDR1 WNHNN and CDR2 SYGVQD (reference sequence). The CDR3 is made up of 14 amino acids. CDR3 DNA: TGCGCCAGCAGTGACCCCAGGACTAGCGACGAGCAGTACTTC. The encoded protein is CASSDPRTSDEQYF.

This chain uses TRBV27 with TRBJ1-3; TRBD1 matches 8 bases. The trim removed 7 bases at V and 0 bases at J, leaving 5 bases unmatched. The CDR3 consists of 15 residues. The germline CDR1 and CDR2 sequences are MNHEY and SMNVEV (reference sequence). The CDR3 DNA reads as TGTGCCAGCAAGCGGGACAGGCTCTCTGGAAACACCATATATTTT. This gives the protein CASKRDRLSGNTIYF.

This clone was seen only once. The rearrangement joins TRBV2 to TRBJ1-1, with unresolved D. The germline V and J ends were trimmed by 7 bases and 1 base, with 13 bases remaining between them. Germline V lookup: CDR1 SNHLY, CDR2 FYNNEI. The CDR3 spans 14 residues. Here the CDR3 DNA reads TGTGCCAGCACTAACAAGGAGGGGAACACTGAAGCTTTCTTT. This encodes CASTNKEGNTEAFF.

As to this clone: Other nucleotide sequences from this sample produce the same CDR3. This sequence joins TRBV28 and TRBJ2-4; D ambiguous. The germline V gene encodes CDR1 MDHEN and CDR2 SYDVKM. Trimming pared 5 bases from V and 6 bases from J, leaving 8 bases between. The CDR3 sequence is 12 residues long. The DNA of the CDR3 is TGTGCCAGCAGTACCGCCGGAAACATTCAGTACTTC. Residues: CASSTAGNIQYF.

The J gene is TRBJ2-3, the V gene TRBV10-1; D is possibly TRBD1 (6 bases). The V gene lost 2 bases and the J gene lost 4 bases, with 7 bases spanning the gap. This CDR3 has 13 amino acids. Per the germline V gene, CDR1 is WNHNN and CDR2 is SYGVQD (reference sequence). CDR3 DNA sequence: TGCGCCAGCAGTGAGACAGGGTCAGATACGCAGTATTTT. Protein: CASSETGSDTQYF.

This clone has a handful of counts. V gene TRBV7-8 combines with J gene TRBJ2-7; D not resolved. Per germline, CDR1 SGHVS and CDR2 FQNEAQ. CDR3 length equals 13 residues. Trimming pared 6 bases from V and 3 bases from J, leaving 12 bases between. The CDR3 region is CASSRNTDYEQYF. Here the CDR3 DNA reads TGTGCCAGCAGTCGGAACACAGACTACGAGCAGTACTTC. Combining the CDR3 with reference TRBV7-8 and TRBJ2-7 gives the whole variable domain GAGVSQSPRYKVAKRGQDVALRCDPISGHVSLFWYQQALGQGPEFLTYFQNEAQLDKSGLPSDRFFAERPEGSVSTLKIQRTQQEDSAVYLCASSRNTDYEQYFGPGTRLTVT.

This clone has only one observation. The V call is TRBV9, the J call TRBJ1-3; D is perhaps TRBD1 (6 bases). Germline CDR1 and CDR2: SGDLS and YYNGEE. The CDR3 runs to 16 residues. Trimming removed 0 bases from V and 2 bases from J, with 12 bases in between. CDR3 nucleotide sequence: TGTGCCAGCAGCGTAGGGACAGCCAGGACTGGAAACACCATATATTTT. As protein: CASSVGTARTGNTIYF.